A selection of T cell receptor beta chains follows, all from one sample in a study of T cells in Graves' hyperthyroidism and ophthalmopathy. In TCRdb, the multiplex PCR reads were re-called with MiXCR into one record per CDR3 protein. Of 250,000 to 300,000 distinct CDR3 sequences listed, approximately 14% are singletons. The specimen sequenced was blood. The receptors here all came from a woman in her forties with Graves' hyperthyroidism that later progressed to Graves' ophthalmopathy. CDR3s include the opening cysteine and the closing phenylalanine or tryptophan. Each record gives: CDR3 protein, CDR3 DNA, D gene, clone size, V gene, J gene. D genes are given only for firm matches. Size is omitted from some rows. Given values are once, few, many or a class for expanded clones.

CDR3: CASRWDTNPNSPLHF
DNA: TGTGCCAGCCGGTGGGATACTAACCCGAATTCGCCCCTCCACTTT
D: NA
size: NA
V: TRBV19
J: TRBJ1-6

CDR3: CASSEVRDSYEQYF
DNA: TGTGCCAGCAGTGAAGTCAGGGACTCCTACGAGCAGTACTTC
D: NA
size: many
V: TRBV25-1
J: TRBJ2-7

CDR3: CASSLGQGKLVEQFF
DNA: TGTGCCAGCAGCTTAGGCCAGGGTAAGCTCGTAGAGCAGTTCTTC
D: NA
size: many
V: TRBV7-9
J: TRBJ2-1

CDR3: CASSYARDRDINTQYF
DNA: TGTGCCAGCAGTTACGCCCGGGACAGGGATATCAATACGCAGTATTTT
D: TRBD1
size: NA
V: TRBV6-5
J: TRBJ2-3

CDR3: CASSLFVGQPQHF
DNA: TGTGCCAGCAGTTTATTCGTTGGGCAGCCCCAGCATTTT
D: NA
size: many
V: TRBV28
J: TRBJ1-5

CDR3: CASSQRRLQKDNEQFF
DNA: TGCGCCAGCAGCCAACGACGGCTGCAAAAAGACAATGAGCAGTTCTTC
D: NA
size: NA
V: TRBV4-1
J: TRBJ2-1

CDR3: CSVEDRVLRETQYF
DNA: TGCAGCGTTGAAGATCGGGTGCTCCGGGAGACCCAGTACTTC
D: NA
size: many
V: TRBV29-1
J: TRBJ2-5

CDR3: CASSVGDTDTQYF
DNA: TGTGCCAGCAGCGTAGGGGACACAGATACGCAGTATTTT
D: NA
size: NA
V: TRBV9
J: TRBJ2-3

CDR3: CASSFQLAGDSYEQYF
DNA: TGTGCCAGCAGTTTTCAACTAGCGGGAGACTCCTACGAGCAGTACTTC
D: TRBD2
size: many
V: TRBV28
J: TRBJ2-7

CDR3: CASSLLPIGPTKAFGYGYTF
DNA: TGTGCCAGCAGTTTATTACCTATTGGCCCCACGAAAGCGTTCGGATATGGCTACACCTTC
D: NA
size: NA
V: TRBV27
J: TRBJ1-2

CDR3: CASSLVDLAVGYEQYF
DNA: TGCGCCAGCAGCTTGGTTGACCTAGCGGTAGGATACGAGCAGTACTTC
D: TRBD2
size: many
V: TRBV5-1
J: TRBJ2-7

CDR3: CAWDRLYGYTF
DNA: TGTGCCTGGGACAGGTTGTATGGCTACACCTTC
D: NA
size: many
V: TRBV30
J: TRBJ1-2

CDR3: CASSQDQKGRGTEAFF
DNA: TGCGCCAGCAGCCAAGATCAGAAGGGGCGCGGGACTGAAGCTTTCTTT
D: NA
size: NA
V: TRBV4-1
J: TRBJ1-1

CDR3: CASSLELAGVYEQYF
DNA: TGTGCCAGCAGCTTAGAACTAGCGGGAGTCTACGAGCAGTACTTC
D: TRBD2
size: many
V: TRBV7-9
J: TRBJ2-7

CDR3: CASSLAFPDTQYF
DNA: TGTGCCAGCAGTTTAGCATTCCCAGATACGCAGTATTTT
D: NA
size: many
V: TRBV27
J: TRBJ2-3

CDR3: CASRNGGGQLGAKPQHF
DNA: TGTGCCAGCAGAAACGGCGGAGGGCAGTTAGGAGCAAAGCCCCAGCATTTT
D: NA
size: many
V: TRBV6-1
J: TRBJ1-5

CDR3: CATGFLAADDEQFF
DNA: TGTGCCACCGGTTTCCTAGCGGCAGACGATGAGCAGTTCTTC
D: TRBD2
size: few
V: TRBV10-3
J: TRBJ2-1

CDR3: CASSAFTSFREQFF
DNA: TGTGCCAGCAGTGCCTTTACTAGTTTCAGAGAGCAGTTCTTC
D: NA
size: many
V: TRBV12-3/TRBV12-4
J: TRBJ2-1

CDR3: CASSYGLAGANEQYF
DNA: TGTGCCAGCAGTTATGGGCTAGCGGGAGCTAACGAGCAGTACTTC
D: TRBD2
size: many
V: TRBV12-3/TRBV12-4
J: TRBJ2-7

CDR3: CASSSEGQGSVSQYF
DNA: TGTGCCAGCAGCTCGGAGGGACAGGGATCGGTGTCCCAGTACTTC
D: TRBD1
size: NA
V: TRBV5-6
J: TRBJ2-5

CDR3: CASSQGRGPDTEAFF
DNA: TGCGCCAGCAGCCAGGGCAGGGGGCCGGACACTGAAGCTTTCTTT
D: TRBD1
size: many
V: TRBV4-1
J: TRBJ1-1

CDR3: CASSQLAGDTGELFF
DNA: TGTGCCAGCAGTCAACTAGCGGGAGACACCGGGGAGCTGTTTTTT
D: TRBD2
size: many
V: TRBV7-3
J: TRBJ2-2

CDR3: CASNRLAGPYEQYF
DNA: TGTGCCAGCAACCGACTAGCGGGACCCTACGAGCAGTACTTC
D: TRBD2
size: NA
V: TRBV2
J: TRBJ2-7